This record concerns one T cell receptor beta chain sequence. Its antigen is not identified. The record originates from a study of T cell responses to AZD1222 COVID-19 vaccine. Overall study findings and caveats: Clonal diversity may have been underestimated in mostly white British donors. At 160-218 and 743-854, vaccine-associated CD4 TCRs were dominant, and they spanned spike. In all cases, repertoires were sampled only after the peak T cell response.

TCRdb's table, derived via immunoSEQ multiplex PCR, lists solely in-frame clones and lacks some. The table has about 50,000 clones, about 80% seen once. CDR1 is ENHRY and CDR2 is SYGVKD in the germline V gene. The CDR3 runs 13 residues. Trimming left V 7 bases short and J 4 bases short, with 11 bases between. The receptor was derived from an adult who received the AZD1222 COVID-19 vaccine. The rearrangement joins TRBV10-3 to TRBJ1-5, with a weak D call TRBD1 (6 bases). This specimen was peripheral blood, taken 28 days after the second AZD1222 dose. CDR3 in DNA: TGTGCCATCAACAAGGGGGGAAATCAGCCCCAGCATTTT. It codes for CAINKGGNQPQHF.